This T cell receptor beta chain emerged from a study of cytomegalovirus exposure and HLA in healthy donors. Findings of the study overall: Being productive about 87% or about 30% of the time was typical of most TCR beta V segments in an earlier analysis. Analyses of presence and absence presupposed an approximately uniform sequencing depth across donors.

The PCR contained 60 Vbeta and 13 Jbeta primers. Using immunoSEQ multiplex PCR, the repertoire was profiled, and TCRdb retains in-frame clones only, with some absent. The sample has 100,000 to 150,000 clones, roughly 81% seen once. V shed 4 bases and J shed 8 bases, with 18 bases lying between them. CDR1 is SGHNT, CDR2 YYREEE, per germline (reference sequence). This CDR3 has 14 residues. As for this clone: Its specificity is not known.

The chain has TRBV5-4 and TRBJ1-2, with D perhaps matching TRBD1 (6 bases). What was sequenced was PBMCs. The receptor was derived from a woman in her 30s in good health and CMV-seronegative. CDR3 bases: TGTGCCAGCAGCCATGATACAGGGATATACGGCTACACCTTC. Protein: CASSHDTGIYGYTF.